Listed here are 10 T cell receptor beta chains from one sample, sequenced in a study of T cell responses to AZD1222 COVID-19 vaccine. Assay used: immunoSEQ multiplex PCR; TCRdb lists only in-frame clones, some missing. This sample has 100,000 to 130,000 clones, with 70% to 90% found just once. This specimen consisted of peripheral blood, obtained on day 0 of AZD1222 vaccination. These receptors all stem from an adult in good health.

This rearrangement joins TRBV19 to TRBJ1-3; no clear D. Looked up from germline, CDR1 is LNHDA and CDR2 is SQIVND (reference sequence). Between the trimmed V and J ends, which lost 3 bases and 0 bases, there was a span of 6 bases. There are 14 residues in the CDR3. The CDR3 spells CASSIWGSGNTIYF. The CDR3 DNA reads TGTGCCAGTAGTATCTGGGGCTCTGGAAACACCATATATTTT.

V and J are TRBV21-1 and TRBJ2-3; the listed D gene, TRBD2, was not tested against the DNA. TRBV21-1 is marked as a pseudogene. The CDR3 runs 17 residues. CDR3 nucleotide sequence: TGTGCCAGCAGCAAAGAGGTTAGCGGGATGGGGACAGATACGCAGTATTTT. Amino acids: CASSKEVSGMGTDTQYF.

The CDR3: CASSPGSKETQYF. In DNA, the CDR3 is TGTGCCAGCAGCCCGGGTTCTAAAGAGACCCAGTACTTC. The chain is built from TRBV7-3 and TRBJ2-5; D remains ambiguous. CDR3 length: 13 amino acids. Trimming cost V 5 bases and J 3 bases, with 10 bases left between them. CDR1 is SGHTA, CDR2 FQGTGA, per germline.

V gene TRBV3-1 (or the pseudogene TRBV3-2) combines with J gene TRBJ2-3; 10 nucleotides align to TRBD2. Germline CDR1 and CDR2: LGHDT and YNNKEL (reference sequence). The CDR3 length is 16 residues. V was pared by 3 bases and J by 4 bases, with 7 bases of the junction left unmatched. The CDR3 region has the DNA TGTGCCAGCAGCCACCTGAGCGGGGGGGGCGCAGATACGCAGTATTTT. Its protein is CASSHLSGGGADTQYF.

The chain is built from TRBV20-1 and TRBJ1-6, with D unclear. The length of the CDR3 is 11 residues. Looked up from germline, CDR1 is DFQATT and CDR2 is SNEGSKA (reference sequence). The ends were cut back, 5 bases at V and 6 bases at J, with 5 bases in the middle. The CDR3 sequence is CSAGLNSPLHF. The CDR3 DNA sequence: TGCAGTGCTGGTCTTAATTCACCCCTCCACTTT.

This chain connects TRBV27 to TRBJ2-7, with TRBD1 matching 9 bases. J was trimmed by 7 bases and V by 7 bases; bases with no gene match: 11. CDR1 and CDR2 (germline): MNHEY, SMNVEV (reference sequence). The CDR3 consists of 14 residues. CDR3 DNA: TGTGCCAGCAATCTGGGACAGGGACGAAGTGAGCAGTACTTC. It is translated as CASNLGQGRSEQYF.

V gene TRBV12-5 combines with J gene TRBJ2-3, with 11 bases aligning to TRBD2. Looked up from germline, CDR1 is LGHNT and CDR2 is FRNRAP. CDR3 size: 16 residues. J lost 7 bases, V lost 5 bases, and 11 bases had no gene match. The CDR3 region is CASGPSLAGGTYTQYF. The CDR3, as DNA: TGTGCTAGTGGTCCCTCCTTAGCGGGAGGGACATATACGCAGTATTTT.

This clone was recorded a few times. V and J are TRBV18 and TRBJ2-7; a weak D match, TRBD2 (6 bases). The V end lost 6 bases, the J end lost 1 base, and 13 bases lay between the germline ends. CDR1 KGHSH and CDR2 LQKENI come from the germline V gene. This CDR3 is built from 14 residues. CDR3 protein: CASSSAGGSYEQYF. The DNA for the CDR3 is TGTGCCAGCTCGTCCGCCGGGGGATCCTACGAGCAGTACTTC.

The chain uses TRBV4-2 and TRBJ2-3, with 9 nucleotides matching TRBD2. This CDR3 has 16 amino acids. The V gene's germline CDR1 is LGHNA and CDR2 YNFKEQ. The trim removed 4 bases at V and 2 bases at J, leaving 7 bases unmatched. The CDR3 DNA reads as TGTGCCAGCAGCCGTCCCCCTAGCGGGGTCACAGATACGCAGTATTTT. It yields the protein CASSRPPSGVTDTQYF.

The rearrangement links TRBV7-2 to TRBJ2-1; D unresolved. The CDR3 spans 15 residues. Trimming took off 5 bases at V and 1 base at J, with 12 bases between the two ends. Germline assignment: CDR1 SGHTA and CDR2 FQGNSA. CDR3 bases: TGTGCCAGCAGCCAATCCGCGAGTTCCTACAATGAGCAGTTCTTC. Its protein is CASSQSASSYNEQFF.